One and the same sample provided the 10 T cell receptor beta chains below, sequenced in a study of vaccination and CD4 T cells after COVID-19. An Oncomine TCR Beta short-read assay was used to sequence the DNA from cultured CD4+ T cells. TCRdb passed the PCR reads through MiXCR, listing each CDR3 protein once. The data show about 15,000 distinct CDR3 sequences, roughly 50% seen once. The treatment: roughly 10-day PBMC culture with coronavirus spike peptide pools or control peptides (ViraFEST assay). No antigen is known for these receptors. The specimen sequenced was CD4+ T cells from blood, cultured in vitro. The receptor source for this set is a human donor who had recovered from COVID-19.

This clonotype was seen just once. The gene calls are TRBV6-2 or TRBV6-3 and TRBJ1-1; D gene unclear. Germline CDR1 reads MNHEY; CDR2 reads SVGEGT. V was cut by 6 bases and J by 2 bases, with 4 bases left in between. The CDR3 totals 11 residues. This chain's CDR3 is CASSRNTEAFF. CDR3 nucleotides: TGTGCCAGCAGCCGCAACACTGAAGCTTTCTTT.

The chain carries TRBV7-9 and TRBJ2-2; TRBD2 is a possible D gene (6 bases). The CDR3 runs 14 residues. The V and J ends lost 3 bases and 2 bases respectively, with 7 bases between them. Germline V gives CDR1 SEHNR, CDR2 FQNEAQ (reference sequence). The CDR3 loop reads CASSLTSNTGELFF. The CDR3 DNA sequence: TGTGCCAGCAGCTTGACTAGTAACACCGGGGAGCTGTTTTTT.

This rearrangement joins TRBV6-1 to TRBJ1-2; D might be TRBD1 (5 bases). V lost 0 bases to trimming and J lost 7 bases, with 12 bases between them. The CDR3 is 14 amino acids. From germline, CDR1 is MNHNS and CDR2 SASEGT. The chain's CDR3 is CASSEAGGIAGYTF. In nucleotides, the CDR3 is TGTGCCAGCAGTGAAGCCGGGGGGATCGCTGGCTACACCTTC.

The chain links TRBV18 to TRBJ1-5; D not resolved. Trimming cost V 9 bases and J 7 bases, with 19 bases left between them. CDR3 length: 14 amino acids. Germline V gene data show CDR1 as KGHSH and CDR2 as LQKENI. The CDR3 sequence is CASSYAREGQPQHF. CDR3 in DNA: TGTGCCAGTTCGTATGCCCGGGAGGGACAGCCCCAGCATTTT.

V and J are TRBV30 and TRBJ2-7, with D possibly being TRBD1 or TRBD2 (5 bases each). This CDR3 comprises 13 residues. Germline V lookup: CDR1 GTSNPN, CDR2 SVGIG (reference sequence). With 6 bases removed from V and 0 bases from J, the gap between germline ends came to 12 bases. CDR3: CACLGGSSYEQYF. In DNA, the CDR3 is TGTGCCTGCCTTGGGGGAAGCTCCTACGAGCAGTACTTC.

As DNA, the CDR3 is TGTGCCAGCAGCTCCCAAACGGGAGGCTCATCCTACAATGAGCAGTTCTTC. This gives the protein CASSSQTGGSSYNEQFF. The chain joins TRBV5-4 to TRBJ2-1; 7 bases match TRBD2. Germline assignment: CDR1 SGHNT and CDR2 YYREEE (reference sequence). Trimming took 3 bases from V and 1 from J; bases not matched to a gene: 10. The CDR3 covers 17 residues.

The gene calls are TRBV20-1 and TRBJ1-6; no firm D call. The V gene lost 0 bases and the J gene lost 11 bases, with 17 bases spanning the gap. The length of the CDR3 is 15 residues. Per germline, CDR1 DFQATT and CDR2 SNEGSKA (reference sequence). The CDR3 region has the DNA TGCAGTGCTAGAGACACTCCGGGCCTTGGGGCACCCCTCCACTTT. Protein sequence: CSARDTPGLGAPLHF.

The rearrangement links TRBV19 to TRBJ2-2, with D possibly TRBD2 on 5 matching bases. Trimming cost V 7 bases and J 7 bases, with 16 bases left between them. This CDR3 contains 14 residues. Germline V CDR1 and CDR2: LNHDA, SQIVND (reference sequence). Here the CDR3 reads CASTRAITHGELFF. The DNA of the CDR3 is TGTGCCAGTACGCGGGCCATTACCCACGGGGAGCTGTTTTTT. The full variable domain, with the rest looked up from reference TRBV19 and TRBJ2-2, is DGGITQSPKYLFRKEGQNVTLSCEQNLNHDAMYWYRQDPGQGLRLIYYSQIVNDFQKGDIAEGYSVSREKKESFPLTVTSAQKNPTAFYLCASTRAITHGELFFGEGSRLTVL.

The genes are TRBV7-6 and TRBJ1-2, with D uncertain. This CDR3 spans 14 amino acids. Trimming left V 5 bases short and J 8 bases short, with 18 bases between. Germline CDR1 reads SGHVS; CDR2 reads FNYEAQ. DNA for the CDR3: TGTGCCAGCAGCCCTCGCGGTTTATTATGGGGCTACACCTTC. It yields the protein CASSPRGLLWGYTF.

V is TRBV4-3 and J is TRBJ1-2, with 7 bases that match TRBD1. Germline assignment: CDR1 LGHNA and CDR2 YSLEER. There are 19 residues in the CDR3. V shed 1 base, J shed 2 bases, and the junction held 16 bases outside the gene matches. The DNA of the CDR3 is TGCGCCAGCAGCCAAGCAGGACCGACAGGGTTCGGATCGAACTATGGCTACACCTTC. It is translated as CASSQAGPTGFGSNYGYTF.